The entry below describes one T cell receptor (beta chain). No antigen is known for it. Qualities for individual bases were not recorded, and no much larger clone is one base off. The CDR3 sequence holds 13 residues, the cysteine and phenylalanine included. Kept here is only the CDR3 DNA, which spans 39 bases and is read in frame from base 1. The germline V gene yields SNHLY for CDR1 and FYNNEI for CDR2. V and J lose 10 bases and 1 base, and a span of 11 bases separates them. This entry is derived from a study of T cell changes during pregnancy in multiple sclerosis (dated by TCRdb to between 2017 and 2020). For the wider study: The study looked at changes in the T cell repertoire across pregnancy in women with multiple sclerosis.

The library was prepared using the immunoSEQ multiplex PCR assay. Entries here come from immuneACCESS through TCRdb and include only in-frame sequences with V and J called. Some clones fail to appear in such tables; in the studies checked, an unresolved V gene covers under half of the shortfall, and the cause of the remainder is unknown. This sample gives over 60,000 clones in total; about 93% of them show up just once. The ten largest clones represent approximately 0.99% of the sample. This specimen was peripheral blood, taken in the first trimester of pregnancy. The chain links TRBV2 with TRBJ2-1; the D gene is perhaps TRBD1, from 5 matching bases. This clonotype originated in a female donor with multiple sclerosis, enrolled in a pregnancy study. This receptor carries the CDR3 CATRSGSYNEQFF. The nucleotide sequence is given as TGTGCCACCCGGTCAGGGTCCTACAATGAGCAGTTCTTC.